These 12 T cell receptor beta chains were all obtained from the same sample, sequenced in a study of cytomegalovirus exposure and HLA in healthy donors. Researchers ran the PCR with 60 Vbeta and 13 Jbeta primers. The data were produced by immunoSEQ multiplex PCR, yet TCRdb's version contains in-frame clones alone and is incomplete. This sample yields about 55,000 clones, of which approximately 80% are seen a single time; around 2.6% belongs to the top ten. The material sequenced was PBMCs. These receptors came from a female donor in good health and CMV-seronegative.

This clone was counted between two and nine times. Since no conserved phenylalanine or tryptophan closes the CDR3, a read error is the likely cause. The CDR3 region is CATSQTGVGPTEAFL. The CDR3 DNA reads TGTGCCACCAGTCAGACAGGGGTGGGTCCCACTGAAGCTTTCCTT. The chain uses TRBV2 and TRBJ1-1; 8 nucleotides line up with TRBD1. The CDR3 sequence is 15 residues long. The germline V gene has CDR1 SNHLY and CDR2 FYNNEI.

A few counts support this clone. J is TRBJ1-6 and V is TRBV27; D is unresolved. V lost 4 bases to trimming and J lost 0 bases, with 16 bases between them. This CDR3 spans 18 amino acids. Germline loops: CDR1 MNHEY, CDR2 SMNVEV (reference sequence). CDR3: CASSYTGSLSSYNSPLHF. CDR3 in DNA: TGTGCCAGCAGTTACACGGGGTCTCTTTCCTCCTATAATTCACCCCTCCACTTT.

The gene calls are TRBV27 and TRBJ1-5; the D is unclear. Germline V gives CDR1 MNHEY, CDR2 SMNVEV (reference sequence). V was pared by 0 bases and J by 5 bases, with 11 bases between. CDR3 length equals 15 residues. CDR3 amino acids: CASSLSSAGYQPQHF. The CDR3 DNA is TGTGCCAGCAGTTTATCGTCCGCAGGTTATCAGCCCCAGCATTTT.

The J gene is TRBJ2-7, the V gene TRBV4-1, with TRBD1 identical over 8 bases. V shed 0 bases and J 3 bases; nucleotides not matched to a gene: 1. This CDR3 region has 14 residues. CDR1 and CDR2 from the germline V gene are MGHRA and YSYEKL. CDR3 DNA: TGCGCCAGCAGCCAAGACAGGGGGCACTACGAGCAGTACTTC. This encodes CASSQDRGHYEQYF.

The rearrangement joins TRBV4-3 to TRBJ1-6, with D possibly TRBD1 on 5 matching bases. V lost 1 base, J lost 7 bases, and 11 bases lay in between. Germline CDR1 is LGHNA and CDR2 is YSLEER. The length of the CDR3 is 15 residues. CDR3 DNA: TGCGCCAGCAGCCAAGCGACAGAGACCAATTCACCCCTCCACTTT. Its translation is CASSQATETNSPLHF.

DNA of the CDR3: TGTGCCAGCAGCCAACGACTAGCGGGTACCTACAATGAGCAGTTCTTC. Protein sequence: CASSQRLAGTYNEQFF. The chain carries TRBV7-9 and TRBJ2-1; 10 bases align to TRBD2. With V trimmed by 5 bases and J by 2 bases, 6 bases remained unmatched. Germline V gene lookup returns CDR1 SEHNR and CDR2 FQNEAQ (reference sequence). CDR3 length equals 16 residues.

The chain uses TRBV28 and TRBJ2-6; 10 bases line up with TRBD1. V trimming: 6 bases; J trimming: 2 bases; junction bases outside the gene matches: 4. This CDR3 is built from 16 residues. From germline, CDR1 is MDHEN and CDR2 SYDVKM. CDR3 sequence (DNA): TGTGCCAGCAGCCCTGGGACAGGGGCTGGGGCCAACGTCCTGACTTTC. Encoded protein: CASSPGTGAGANVLTF.

This clone turned up a few times. V gene TRBV6-1 combines with J gene TRBJ1-1; a weak D match, TRBD1 (6 bases). V lost 2 bases and J 4 bases, leaving 11 bases between the germline ends. Germline V lookup: CDR1 MNHNS, CDR2 SASEGT. CDR3 size: 14 residues. The CDR3 sequence is CASSEWMGATEAFF. CDR3 bases: TGTGCCAGCAGTGAATGGATGGGGGCCACTGAAGCTTTCTTT.

The rearrangement uses TRBV14 and TRBJ2-4; D may be TRBD2 (6 bases). This CDR3 is 16 amino acids long. CDR1 and CDR2 from the germline V gene are SGHDN and FVKESK. Trimming left V 0 bases short and J 6 bases short, with 15 bases between. CDR3 DNA: TGTGCCAGCAGCCAAGATCGGGGAGGCTCCGGAAACATTCAGTACTTC. This codes for CASSQDRGGSGNIQYF.

This sequence joins TRBV5-1 and TRBJ1-4, with 7 bases aligning to TRBD1. Germline values: CDR1 SGHRS, CDR2 YFSETQ. The V segment lost 1 base and the J segment 4 bases; nucleotides outside the gene matches: 4. CDR3 size: 15 residues. The CDR3 region has the DNA TGCGCCAGCAGCTTGACAGGGGCGGTTAATGAAAAACTGTTTTTT. The encoded protein is CASSLTGAVNEKLFF. The full variable domain, rest sourced from reference TRBV5-1 and TRBJ1-4, is KAGVTQTPRYLIKTRGQQVTLSCSPISGHRSVSWYQQTPGQGLQFLFEYFSETQRNKGNFPGRFSGRQFSNSRSEMNVSTLELGDSALYLCASSLTGAVNEKLFFGSGTQLSVL.

The chain combines TRBV19 with TRBJ2-2, with D unresolved. The V end was cut by 6 bases, the J end by 6 bases, with 17 bases between. The germline V gene has CDR1 LNHDA and CDR2 SQIVND (reference sequence). This CDR3 has 15 amino acids. The CDR3 nucleotides read TGTGCCAGTAGGGGTGTCGGTGAGGTCGCCGGGGAGCTGTTTTTT. Translation: CASRGVGEVAGELFF.

The V gene is TRBV19, the J gene TRBJ1-5, with 9 bases aligning to TRBD1. This CDR3 comprises 14 residues. V shed 8 bases and J 7 bases; nucleotides not matched to a gene: 9. Germline V gene lookup returns CDR1 LNHDA and CDR2 SQIVND (reference sequence). CDR3 sequence (DNA): TGTGCCAGTTGGGGACAGGGCTTGGGACAGCCCCAGCATTTT. Translating it yields CASWGQGLGQPQHF.